A selection of T cell receptor beta chains follows, all from one sample in a study of CD8 T cells in ankylosing spondylitis. TCRdb reprocessed the 5' RACE reads via MiXCR and lists one record per CDR3 protein. Among 100,000 to 150,000 distinct CDR3 sequences listed, over 7% were seen once. The sequencing input was blood, either unsorted or a sorted T cell fraction (not recorded which). The receptors here all came from a male donor with ankylosing spondylitis or in good health (not recorded which). CDR3s include the opening cysteine and the closing phenylalanine or tryptophan. A D gene is named only where the DNA matches it firmly. Clone size is given for some rows only: seen once, a few or many times, or a class if the clone is expanded.

TRBJ2-3	NA	17	TRBV5-1	many	CASREGTGSGRTDTQYF	TGCGCCAGCAGGGAAGGCACAGGGAGTGGGCGGACAGATACGCAGTATTTT
TRBJ2-3	TRBD2	16	TRBV7-2	many	CASNLLAGAFGDTQYF	TGTGCCAGCAACCTACTAGCGGGAGCCTTCGGAGATACGCAGTATTTT
TRBJ2-5	NA	14	TRBV20-1	many	CSARQPLAQETQYF	TGCAGTGCTAGGCAGCCATTAGCACAAGAGACCCAGTACTTC
TRBJ2-1	NA	16	TRBV7-8	many	CASSLAQGFGNNEQFF	TGTGCCAGCAGCTTAGCGCAGGGTTTTGGGAACAATGAGCAGTTCTTC
TRBJ2-1	TRBD2	15	TRBV27	many	CASSFSSGSINEQFF	TGTGCCAGCAGTTTTTCTAGCGGGAGTATTAATGAGCAGTTCTTC
TRBJ1-6	NA	18	TRBV27	few	CASRPSIIQGSYNSPLHF	TGTGCCAGCAGACCCTCAATCATTCAGGGCTCCTATAATTCACCCCTCCACTTT
TRBJ2-1	TRBD2	13	TRBV10-3	NA	CAIQLAGFNDQFF	TGTGCCATCCAGCTAGCGGGATTCAATGACCAGTTCTTC
TRBJ2-7	TRBD1	13	TRBV29-1	many	CSATGTDSYEQYF	TGCAGCGCAACCGGGACAGACTCCTACGAGCAGTACTTC
TRBJ2-1	TRBD2	17	TRBV4-2	few	CASSQDWTSGARNEQFF	TGTGCCAGCAGCCAAGATTGGACTAGCGGGGCCCGGAATGAGCAGTTCTTC
TRBJ2-3	NA	18	TRBV2	many	CASSVSLAGPLGADTQYF	TGTGCCAGCAGTGTGAGTCTGGCGGGACCTCTTGGGGCAGATACGCAGTATTTT
TRBJ2-7	NA	15	TRBV29-1	many	CSVATDSILLYEQYF	TGCAGCGTTGCTACGGACAGCATCCTACTCTACGAGCAGTACTTC
TRBJ1-1	NA	13	TRBV7-2	NA	CASSLGANTEAFF	TGTGCCAGCAGCTTAGGGGCAAACACTGAAGCTTTCTTT
TRBJ2-7	TRBD2	17	TRBV29-1	many	CSVEDQGLAGVPYEQYF	TGCAGCGTTGAAGATCAGGGTCTAGCGGGAGTTCCCTACGAGCAGTACTTC
TRBJ2-1	TRBD2	16	TRBV29-1	many	CSTQGGGLAGYNEQFF	TGCAGCACCCAGGGGGGGGGACTAGCGGGATACAATGAGCAGTTCTTC
TRBJ2-7	NA	14	TRBV28	many	CASSFSANSYEQYF	TGTGCCAGCAGTTTTTCGGCCAACTCCTACGAGCAGTACTTC
TRBJ2-3	TRBD2	17	TRBV4-1	many	CASSQDFDSGSTDTQYF	TGCGCCAGCAGCCAAGATTTTGATAGCGGGAGCACAGATACGCAGTATTTT
TRBJ2-5	TRBD2	20	TRBV15	many	CATSRDSNFGTSGSWETQYF	TGTGCCACCAGCAGAGATTCCAACTTCGGGACTAGCGGGAGTTGGGAGACCCAGTACTTC
TRBJ2-5	NA	18	TRBV11-1	few	CASSLLWTRSTTEETQYF	TGTGCCAGCAGCTTGTTGTGGACCCGATCTACGACAGAAGAGACCCAGTACTTC
TRBJ2-7	NA	12	TRBV12-3/TRBV12-4	many	CASSRLLREQYF	TGTGCCAGCAGTCGACTCCTGCGCGAGCAGTACTTC
TRBJ2-3	TRBD1	13	TRBV29-1	many	CSVGTGRTDTQYF	TGCAGCGTTGGGACAGGCCGCACAGATACGCAGTATTTT
TRBJ2-5	TRBD2	16	TRBV12-3/TRBV12-4	few	CASSLALAGGLETQYF	TGTGCCAGCAGTTTAGCGCTAGCGGGAGGTCTGGAGACCCAGTACTTC
TRBJ2-1	NA	14	TRBV4-3	NA	CASSQAYLAYEQFF	TGCGCCAGCAGCCAGGCCTATCTAGCATATGAGCAGTTCTTC
TRBJ2-1	TRBD2	15	TRBV12-3/TRBV12-4	many	CASSLIRLALNEQFF	TGTGCCAGCAGTTTAATTCGACTAGCCCTAAATGAGCAGTTCTTC
TRBJ2-5	TRBD1	14	TRBV7-9	few	CASSLTDRGETQYF	TGTGCCAGCAGCTTAACGGACAGGGGGGAGACCCAGTACTTC
TRBJ1-1	NA	13	TRBV4-3	many	CASSQEGATEAFF	TGCGCCAGCAGCCAAGAAGGCGCGACTGAAGCTTTCTTT
TRBJ2-7	NA	12	TRBV20-1	many	CSAGTSPLEQYF	TGCAGTGCCGGGACTTCACCGTTAGAGCAGTACTTC
TRBJ2-1	NA	14	TRBV29-1	NA	CSVEDQLADNEQFF	TGCAGCGTTGAAGATCAGTTGGCGGACAATGAGCAGTTCTTC
TRBJ1-6	NA	14	TRBV27	NA	CASRFSREAGPLHF	TGTGCCAGCAGGTTTTCCCGCGAGGCTGGACCCCTCCACTTT